This T cell receptor beta chain was sequenced in a study of somatic mutations in cytotoxic T cells in rheumatoid arthritis. For the study at large: Flow cytometry sorted some V beta antibody-stained T-cell populations to nearly 100% purity, V beta1+ cells among them being sequenced for TCRB.

The table came from immunoSEQ multiplex PCR; TCRdb's copy has only in-frame clones and leaves some out. The sample contains 17,000 or so clones, 65% to 85% of which appear only once. Looked up from germline, CDR1 is SNHLY and CDR2 is FYNNEI. V was clipped by 7 bases and J by 8 bases; unmatched bases: 12. This CDR3 contains 14 residues. This clone has only a few counts. Antigen specificity is unknown. Study findings and constraints: Patients with rheumatoid arthritis did not differ significantly from age-matched healthy controls in CD8+ T-cell clonality.

The sequence derives from an adult with rheumatoid arthritis. What was sequenced was CD8+ T cells sorted from blood. V gene TRBV2 combines with J gene TRBJ1-2; 8 bases align to TRBD1. CDR3 residues: CASTGQQGARGYTF. The CDR3, as DNA: TGTGCCAGCACCGGGCAGCAGGGGGCGCGAGGCTACACCTTC.